These 25 T cell receptor beta chains share one sample of origin, sequenced in a study of PD-L1 blockade in urothelial cancer. Sequenced by immunoSEQ multiplex PCR; TCRdb stores in-frame clones only, minus some. This sample carries under 40,000 clones, 80% to 90% of them seen once, and the ten largest clones take 30%. Specimen: PBMCs, collected around atezolizumab (anti-PD-L1) treatment. These receptors were collected from a man aged 55 to 70 with urothelial cancer.

The chain recombines TRBV2 with TRBJ2-1; 10 nucleotides align to TRBD2. This CDR3 is built from 20 residues. Germline V gives CDR1 SNHLY, CDR2 FYNNEI. Trimming took 4 bases from V and 6 from J; bases not matched to a gene: 21. The CDR3 is CASSGLGGEAGGPLTNEQFF. CDR3 nucleotide sequence: TGTGCCAGCAGTGGTCTGGGGGGAGAAGCGGGAGGGCCTCTTACCAATGAGCAGTTCTTC. Full variable domain (rest looked up from reference TRBV2 and TRBJ2-1): EPEVTQTPSHQVTQMGQEVILRCVPISNHLYFYWYRQILGQKVEFLVSFYNNEISEKSEIFDDQFSVERPDGSNFTLKIRSTKLEDSAMYFCASSGLGGEAGGPLTNEQFFGPGTRLTVL.

The sample holds a few counts of this clone. V is TRBV6-1 and J is TRBJ2-3; maybe TRBD2 (6 bases). V was pared by 2 bases and J by 2 bases, with 11 bases between. Looked up from germline, CDR1 is MNHNS and CDR2 is SASEGT. This CDR3 is 15 amino acids long. Here the CDR3 reads CASSEFAGPTDTQYF. CDR3 coding DNA: TGTGCCAGCAGTGAATTTGCGGGGCCCACAGATACGCAGTATTTT.

In DNA, the CDR3 is TGCGCCAGCAGCCCCTCGATATATGGGAGCAACTATGGCTACACCTTC. Its protein is CASSPSIYGSNYGYTF. V usage is TRBV4-3 and J usage is TRBJ1-2; D remains unclear. The CDR3 covers 16 residues. The germline V and J ends were trimmed by 4 bases and 2 bases, with 17 bases remaining between them. Germline V gene sequence: CDR1 LGHNA, CDR2 YSLEER.

The rearrangement uses TRBV5-1 and TRBJ1-1; D is uncertain. The CDR3 contains 13 residues. Trimming took 5 bases from V and 1 from J, leaving 9 bases between them. Germline V gives CDR1 SGHRS, CDR2 YFSETQ. The CDR3 is CASSSDWNTEAFF. The CDR3 DNA reads as TGCGCCAGCAGTTCCGACTGGAACACTGAAGCTTTCTTT.

This rearrangement joins TRBV9 to TRBJ1-5; unclear D gene. The CDR3 sequence is 13 residues long. Trimming cost V 5 bases and J 0 bases, with 6 bases left between them. CDR1 is SGDLS, CDR2 YYNGEE, per germline. The DNA for the CDR3 is TGTGCCAGCAGTCGTAGTAGCAATCAGCCCCAGCATTTT. Translating gives CASSRSSNQPQHF.

The CDR3 protein is CASKSGAGGQETQYF. The CDR3 DNA reads TGTGCCAGTAAATCCGGGGCAGGGGGACAAGAGACCCAGTACTTC. The chain combines TRBV19 with TRBJ2-5; 7 bases line up with TRBD1. Germline V CDR1 and CDR2: LNHDA, SQIVND (reference sequence). Trimming took 7 bases from V and 2 from J; bases not matched to a gene: 10. CDR3 length equals 15 residues. Using reference TRBV19 and TRBJ2-5 for the parts outside the CDR3, the full variable domain is DGGITQSPKYLFRKEGQNVTLSCEQNLNHDAMYWYRQDPGQGLRLIYYSQIVNDFQKGDIAEGYSVSREKKESFPLTVTSAQKNPTAFYLCASKSGAGGQETQYFGPGTRLLVL.

This chain joins TRBV7-8 and TRBJ2-6; 9 bases map to TRBD1. Germline lookup yields CDR1 SGHVS and CDR2 FQNEAQ. The CDR3 contains 20 residues. Trimming at V came to 5 bases and at J to 0 bases, leaving 14 bases not matched to a gene. The CDR3: CASSIRQGDILYSGANVLTF. The CDR3 coding sequence is TGTGCCAGCAGCATCAGACAGGGGGACATATTGTACTCTGGGGCCAACGTCCTGACTTTC.

The chain carries TRBV5-8 and TRBJ2-7, with 7 bases that match TRBD1. CDR1 SGHTS and CDR2 YDEGEE come from the germline V gene. Trimming removed 1 base from V and 7 bases from J; junction bases left unmatched: 8. This CDR3 has 14 amino acids. The CDR3 sequence: CASSLTGQFLEQYF. The CDR3 DNA sequence: TGTGCCAGCAGCTTGACGGGACAGTTTTTAGAGCAGTACTTC. Full variable domain (outside the CDR3, taken from reference TRBV5-8 and TRBJ2-7): EAGVTQSPTHLIKTRGQQATLRCSPISGHTSVYWYQQALGLGLQFLLWYDEGEERNRGNFPPRFSGRQFPNYSSELNVNALELEDSALYLCASSLTGQFLEQYFGPGTRLTVT.

The rearrangement links TRBV7-9 to TRBJ1-5, with D tentatively TRBD1 (6 bases). Trimming removed 0 bases from V and 6 bases from J, with 12 bases in between. CDR1 is SEHNR and CDR2 is FQNEAQ in the germline V gene (reference sequence). The CDR3 covers 15 residues. CDR3 protein: CASSLATGIGQPQHF. In DNA, the CDR3 is TGTGCCAGCAGCTTAGCGACAGGAATAGGTCAGCCCCAGCATTTT.

CDR3 sequence: CASTKTGLPYNEQFF. In DNA form, the CDR3 reads TGTGCCAGCACCAAGACAGGGTTACCCTACAATGAGCAGTTCTTC. The chain carries TRBV27 and TRBJ2-1; TRBD1 matches 7 bases. From germline, CDR1 is MNHEY and CDR2 SMNVEV (reference sequence). There are 15 residues in the CDR3. With 7 bases clipped from V and 2 bases from J, the junction kept 8 bases outside the gene matches.

The chain carries TRBV7-2 and TRBJ2-1, with 7 bases fitting TRBD2. Germline V gene data show CDR1 as SGHTA and CDR2 as FQGNSA. This CDR3 region has 16 residues. Germline trimming cut 5 bases from V and 4 bases from J; bases unmatched to any gene: 11. For the CDR3, the DNA is TGTGCCAGCAGCCTGACCCTAGCGGCCCGTTACAATGAGCAGTTCTTC. This codes for CASSLTLAARYNEQFF.

CDR3 residues: CASSLLPGQNTEAFF. CDR3 DNA sequence: TGTGCCAGCTCTTTATTACCGGGACAGAACACTGAAGCTTTCTTT. V is TRBV18 and J is TRBJ1-1, with a possible D match to TRBD1 (6 bases). Trimming removed 6 bases at V and 1 base at J, with 15 bases between. CDR3 length: 15 residues. Germline lookup yields CDR1 KGHSH and CDR2 LQKENI.

The chain links TRBV7-9 to TRBJ1-6, with TRBD1 as a possible D gene (5 bases). The CDR3 has 17 residues. Germline CDR1 is SEHNR and CDR2 is FQNEAQ (reference sequence). V lost 5 bases to trimming and J lost 7 bases, with 21 bases between them. The CDR3 loop is CASSPPGRGTINSPLHF. In DNA form, the CDR3 reads TGTGCCAGCAGCCCTCCGGGTCGGGGGACGATCAATTCACCCCTCCACTTT.

This chain links TRBV5-1 with TRBJ1-4; D is perhaps TRBD1 (5 bases). CDR3 size: 15 residues. CDR1 is SGHRS, CDR2 YFSETQ, per germline. V dropped 2 bases and J dropped 4 bases, with 12 bases sitting between them. The CDR3 sequence is CASSFGQILNEKLFF. As DNA, the CDR3 is TGCGCCAGCAGCTTTGGACAAATCCTTAATGAAAAACTGTTTTTT.

The V call is TRBV6-5, the J call TRBJ2-3, with 8 positions matching TRBD1. CDR1 MNHEY and CDR2 SVGAGI come from the germline V gene. V shed 3 bases, J shed 2 bases, and the junction held 7 bases outside the gene matches. The CDR3 is 16 residues long. This chain's CDR3 is CASSYTPGGVTDTQYF. CDR3 coding DNA: TGTGCCAGCAGTTATACCCCAGGGGGCGTCACAGATACGCAGTATTTT.

This clone was seen a single time. The CDR3 sequence is CASSSAWDTAFDYGYTF. CDR3 sequence (DNA): TGTGCCAGCAGCTCGGCTTGGGACACAGCTTTTGACTATGGCTACACCTTC. The J gene is TRBJ1-2, the V gene TRBV5-6, with D possibly matching TRBD1 (6 bases). Germline CDR1 SGHDT, CDR2 YYEEEE. V was pared by 3 bases and J by 3 bases, with 21 bases between. There are 17 residues in the CDR3.

V gene TRBV10-3 combines with J gene TRBJ2-3; the match to TRBD2 covers 9 bases. Unmatched junction bases numbered 9, after V lost 4 bases and J lost 4 bases. This CDR3 comprises 16 residues. The germline V gene has CDR1 ENHRY and CDR2 SYGVKD. CDR3 loop: CAISALRGGPPDTQYF. As DNA, the CDR3 is TGTGCCATCAGTGCATTGCGGGGGGGCCCCCCAGATACGCAGTATTTT.

There are a few counts of this clone. V is TRBV30 and J is TRBJ2-7; 9 nucleotides align to TRBD1. Germline loops: CDR1 GTSNPN, CDR2 SVGIG (reference sequence). V lost 3 bases, J lost 4 bases, and 13 bases stayed unmatched. The CDR3 spans 16 residues. The CDR3 DNA follows: TGTGCCTGGAGCCTTAAGGCCGGGACAGGGCTATACGAGCAGTACTTC. Translation gives CAWSLKAGTGLYEQYF.

V gene TRBV7-2 combines with J gene TRBJ1-5, with 9 nucleotides matching TRBD1. Germline V gives CDR1 SGHTA, CDR2 FQGNSA. This CDR3 has 14 residues. Trimming removed 5 bases from V and 3 bases from J; junction bases left unmatched: 2. CDR3 protein: CASSGDRVNQPQHF. The CDR3 DNA sequence: TGTGCCAGCAGCGGGGACAGGGTCAATCAGCCCCAGCATTTT.

V is TRBV18 and J is TRBJ2-1; the D gene is possibly TRBD2 (5 bases). CDR1 and CDR2 from the germline V gene are KGHSH and LQKENI. The CDR3 consists of 13 residues. V was cut by 2 bases and J by 9 bases, with 11 bases left in between. CDR3 coding DNA: TGTGCCAGCTCACCATTTCCCCGGGGTGAGCAGTTCTTC. The encoded protein is CASSPFPRGEQFF.

The chain is built from TRBV10-3 and TRBJ2-7, with D possibly matching TRBD2 (6 bases). From germline, CDR1 is ENHRY and CDR2 SYGVKD. The V gene lost 6 bases and the J gene lost 3 bases, with 15 bases spanning the gap. The CDR3 sequence is 14 residues long. In nucleotides, the CDR3 is TGTGCCATCAGCGGCGGGGCTAGCCTCTACGAGCAGTACTTC. Residues: CAISGGASLYEQYF.

V gene TRBV2 combines with J gene TRBJ2-7, with D tentatively TRBD1 (5 bases). The CDR3 contains 12 residues. CDR1 and CDR2 from the germline V gene are SNHLY and FYNNEI. Trimming removed 11 bases from V and 5 bases from J, with 16 bases in between. The CDR3, as DNA: TGTGCCTCAGGCAGGGTGTCCCACGAGCAGTACTTC. Translated: CASGRVSHEQYF.

This clone appeared once. The CDR3 loop is CASSLNRLAGGRQFF. CDR3 in DNA: TGCGCCAGCAGCTTGAACAGGCTAGCGGGGGGTAGGCAGTTCTTC. This chain connects TRBV5-1 to TRBJ2-1; 11 bases line up with TRBD2. The CDR3 has 15 residues. Trimming removed 1 base from V and 12 bases from J; junction bases left unmatched: 9. Germline CDR1 is SGHRS and CDR2 is YFSETQ. Full variable domain (missing parts from reference TRBV5-1 and TRBJ2-1): KAGVTQTPRYLIKTRGQQVTLSCSPISGHRSVSWYQQTPGQGLQFLFEYFSETQRNKGNFPGRFSGRQFSNSRSEMNVSTLELGDSALYLCASSLNRLAGGRQFFGPGTRLTVL.

J is TRBJ1-2 and V is TRBV7-9; D gene unclear. The CDR3 totals 13 residues. The V end was cut by 5 bases, the J end by 4 bases, with 11 bases between. The germline CDR1 and CDR2 sequences are SEHNR and FQNEAQ (reference sequence). CDR3 region: CASSPTQSYGYTF. The CDR3 nucleotides read TGTGCCAGCAGCCCGACACAGTCCTATGGCTACACCTTC.

This clone was recorded once. For the CDR3, the DNA is TGTGCCAGCAGCCCTAAGGCGGGGGGAACCGGGGAGCTGTTTTTT. As protein: CASSPKAGGTGELFF. J is TRBJ2-2 and V is TRBV7-2, with 8 bases matching TRBD2. The CDR3 consists of 15 residues. V shed 5 bases, J shed 5 bases, and the junction held 7 bases outside the gene matches. The germline V gene encodes CDR1 SGHTA and CDR2 FQGNSA.